The 29 T cell receptor beta chains listed next were all sequenced from one sample in a study of beta chain features in type 1 diabetes. The sequenced template was cDNA made from the entire isolated RNA. Profiling relied on immunoSEQ multiplex PCR, and the TCRdb table lists in-frame clones only, not all of them. The table includes approximately 250,000 clones, 13% to 15% detected once. Sequences were obtained from naive CD4+ T cells from blood. Receptors were obtained from a woman in her thirties or forties in good health.

This chain connects TRBV14 to TRBJ2-1; D gene uncertain. The CDR3 length is 16 residues. The germline V gene encodes CDR1 SGHDN and CDR2 FVKESK. V was clipped by 0 bases and J by 0 bases, with 9 bases between them. The DNA of the CDR3 is TGTGCCAGCAGCCAAGATCGGAGAAGCTCCTACAATGAGCAGTTCTTC. Translating gives CASSQDRRSSYNEQFF.

This clone came up a few times. The chain links TRBV18 to TRBJ2-7, with D uncertain. The ends were cut back, 0 bases at V and 4 bases at J, with 10 bases in the middle. Germline CDR1 is KGHSH and CDR2 is LQKENI. The CDR3 has 14 residues. CDR3 in DNA: TGTGCCAGCTCACCACCTGTAGAGGTTTACGAGCAGTACTTC. The encoded protein is CASSPPVEVYEQYF.

This clone was observed a handful of times. This rearrangement joins TRBV7-8 to TRBJ2-7; D perhaps matches TRBD1 (6 bases). V shed 5 bases and J shed 7 bases, with 18 bases lying between them. Per germline, CDR1 SGHVS and CDR2 FQNEAQ. This CDR3 has 14 residues. CDR3 DNA sequence: TGTGCCAGCAGCCTCAAATACAGGGCTTGGGAGCAGTACTTC. This encodes CASSLKYRAWEQYF.

In this sample, this clone turned up a few times. This chain connects TRBV7-2 to TRBJ2-3; no definite D call. The CDR3 runs to 11 residues. The V and J ends lost 1 base and 11 bases respectively, with 7 bases between them. Germline CDR1 reads SGHTA; CDR2 reads FQGNSA. The CDR3: CASSLGYQQYF. The CDR3 region has the DNA TGTGCCAGCAGCTTAGGCTACCAGCAGTATTTT. Looking up the rest from reference TRBV7-2 and TRBJ2-3 gives the full variable domain: GAGVSQSPSNKVTEKGKDVELRCDPISGHTALYWYRQSLGQGLEFLIYFQGNSAPDKSGLPSDRFSAERTGGSVSTLTIQRTQQEDSAVYLCASSLGYQQYFGPGTRLTVL.

This clone was recorded a few times. This chain links TRBV5-1 with TRBJ1-2, with 10 positions matching TRBD1. This CDR3 is 14 amino acids long. The trim removed 2 bases at V and 3 bases at J, leaving 1 base unmatched. CDR1 SGHRS and CDR2 YFSETQ come from the germline V gene. Here the CDR3 reads CASSFGQGDYGYTF. The CDR3 coding sequence is TGCGCCAGCAGCTTCGGACAGGGGGACTATGGCTACACCTTC.

The CDR3 nucleotides read TGTGCCAGTAGTAGACAGGGGGCCGGGACTGAAGCTTTCTTT. The encoded protein is CASSRQGAGTEAFF. The chain couples TRBV19 to TRBJ1-1; 10 bases align to TRBD1. The CDR3 extends over 14 amino acids. Per the germline V gene, CDR1 is LNHDA and CDR2 is SQIVND (reference sequence). Trimming took 4 bases from V and 5 from J; bases not matched to a gene: 4.

On this clone: Different DNA sequences within this sample yield the same CDR3. The CDR3 coding sequence is TGTGCCAGCTCACCCCAGGGAACTGAAGCTTTCTTT. It yields the protein CASSPQGTEAFF. The chain recombines TRBV18 with TRBJ1-1; D might be TRBD1 (5 bases). The V end lost 3 bases, the J end lost 5 bases, and 7 bases lay between the germline ends. There are 12 residues in the CDR3. Per the germline V gene, CDR1 is KGHSH and CDR2 is LQKENI.

This rearrangement joins TRBV5-6 to TRBJ2-2; TRBD1 matches 7 bases. The CDR3 totals 14 residues. V lost 2 bases to trimming and J lost 5 bases; unmatched junction nucleotides: 3. Germline CDR1 SGHDT, CDR2 YYEEEE. CDR3 nucleotides: TGTGCCAGCAGCTTCAGGGGGTCAACCGGGGAGCTGTTTTTT. This gives the protein CASSFRGSTGELFF.

The sample holds a few counts of this clone. This chain connects TRBV7-9 to TRBJ1-1; no firm D call. The CDR3 length is 13 residues. Trimming took 5 bases from V and 4 from J, leaving 11 bases between them. The V gene's germline CDR1 is SEHNR and CDR2 FQNEAQ (reference sequence). CDR3 nucleotide sequence: TGTGCCAGCAGCCCCCCCACGAGCACTGAAGCTTTCTTT. Translating it yields CASSPPTSTEAFF.

Written as DNA, the CDR3 is TGTGCCAGCAGTGAAGCGCCCCGGACAGGGGGCGAGCAGTACTTC. It codes for CASSEAPRTGGEQYF. The chain couples TRBV2 to TRBJ2-7, with 10 bases lining up with TRBD1. Germline V gene sequence: CDR1 SNHLY, CDR2 FYNNEI. The J segment lost 6 bases and the V segment lost 0 bases, leaving 5 bases of the junction unmatched. This CDR3 is 15 amino acids long.

The gene calls are TRBV5-1 and TRBJ2-2, with 14 positions matching TRBD2. The V and J ends lost 3 bases and 2 bases, in that order; junction bases with no gene match: 6. The CDR3 length is 18 residues. The germline CDR1 and CDR2 sequences are SGHRS and YFSETQ. The CDR3 sequence is CASSSGLAGAINTGELFF. DNA for the CDR3: TGCGCCAGCAGCTCGGGACTAGCGGGGGCCATCAACACCGGGGAGCTGTTTTTT.

The V call is TRBV7-2, the J call TRBJ2-2; TRBD2 agrees at 13 bases. Germline trimming cut 6 bases from V and 5 bases from J; bases unmatched to any gene: 6. The CDR3 is 16 amino acids. The germline V gene encodes CDR1 SGHTA and CDR2 FQGNSA. CDR3 DNA sequence: TGTGCCAGCAGTGAGACTAGCGGGGGGTTAACCGGGGAGCTGTTTTTT. Residues: CASSETSGGLTGELFF.

This clone was counted a few times. The chain recombines TRBV6-5 with TRBJ2-2, with 7 bases lining up with TRBD1. Germline lookup yields CDR1 MNHEY and CDR2 SVGAGI. The CDR3 has 14 residues. The V gene end was trimmed by 6 bases and the J gene end by 4 bases; junction bases not matched to a gene: 5. For the CDR3, the DNA is TGTGCCAGCAGGACAGGGTTTTTCACCGGGGAGCTGTTTTTT. Protein: CASRTGFFTGELFF.

This clone was recorded at least ten times. The rearrangement uses TRBV19 and TRBJ2-3; 7 nucleotides align to TRBD1. Germline assignment: CDR1 LNHDA and CDR2 SQIVND (reference sequence). The CDR3 runs 12 residues. Unmatched junction bases numbered 10, after V lost 8 bases and J lost 11 bases. The CDR3 bases are TGTGCCAGTGGATTACCGGGACAGAGGCAGTATTTT. Translated: CASGLPGQRQYF.

The chain combines TRBV19 with TRBJ2-5; D perhaps matches TRBD2 (6 bases). The germline V gene encodes CDR1 LNHDA and CDR2 SQIVND (reference sequence). This CDR3 has 14 residues. V lost 4 bases and J 4 bases, leaving 13 bases between the germline ends. The CDR3 DNA reads as TGTGCCAGTAGTACTTCTAGCGTCGGAGAGACCCAGTACTTC. It encodes CASSTSSVGETQYF.

The rearrangement joins TRBV7-9 to TRBJ2-7; D remains ambiguous. This CDR3 has 12 amino acids. The germline V gene encodes CDR1 SEHNR and CDR2 FQNEAQ (reference sequence). V lost 5 bases and J 0 bases, leaving 5 bases between the germline ends. CDR3 sequence reads: CASSPSSYEQYF. The CDR3, as DNA: TGTGCCAGCAGCCCGAGCTCCTACGAGCAGTACTTC.

A few counts support this clone. The J gene is TRBJ2-7, the V gene TRBV11-2; 10 nucleotides agree with TRBD2. The ends lost 5 bases at V and 7 bases at J; junction bases unmatched: 8. This CDR3 is built from 14 residues. The germline gives CDR1 SGHAT, CDR2 FQNNGV. The CDR3 DNA sequence: TGTGCCAGCAGCCCCGGAGCGGGGGGGATTGAGCAGTACTTC. Protein product: CASSPGAGGIEQYF.

This chain uses TRBV7-9 with TRBJ1-5, with 11 bases matching TRBD1. Trimming took 5 bases from V and 6 from J; bases not matched to a gene: 9. Germline V gene sequence: CDR1 SEHNR, CDR2 FQNEAQ (reference sequence). The CDR3 loop spans 16 amino acids. CDR3 residues: CASSQTDRGRSQPQHF. The CDR3 bases are TGTGCCAGCAGCCAAACGGACAGGGGGCGTTCTCAGCCCCAGCATTTT.

There are a few counts of this clone. V and J are TRBV7-8 and TRBJ2-5; TRBD2 is a possible D gene (5 bases). The CDR3 consists of 12 residues. Trimming cost V 4 bases and J 5 bases, with 8 bases left between them. The V gene's germline CDR1 is SGHVS and CDR2 FQNEAQ. The CDR3 sequence: CASSSRRETQYF. The CDR3 region has the DNA TGTGCCAGCAGCTCCCGGAGGGAGACCCAGTACTTC.

The sample holds a few counts of this clone. CDR3 loop: CAAESGIYEQYF. The CDR3 DNA reads TGTGCCGCCGAATCCGGGATCTACGAGCAGTACTTC. The genes are TRBV6-1 and TRBJ2-7; the D gene is possibly TRBD2 (5 bases). This CDR3 has 12 residues. The germline gives CDR1 MNHNS, CDR2 SASEGT. The V end lost 11 bases, the J end lost 3 bases, and 14 bases lay between the germline ends.

This chain connects TRBV10-3 to TRBJ2-7; no clear D. Trimming removed 3 bases from V and 2 bases from J, with 11 bases in between. Germline lookup yields CDR1 ENHRY and CDR2 SYGVKD. This CDR3 region has 14 residues. As DNA, the CDR3 is TGTGCCATCAGTGACCCCCAGGTCCCCTACGAGCAGTACTTC. Residues: CAISDPQVPYEQYF.

This clone was counted a few times. CDR3 protein: CASTTQRLDTQYF. The CDR3 nucleotides read TGCGCCAGCACCACGCAGCGGTTAGATACGCAGTATTTT. The V and J genes are TRBV5-1 and TRBJ2-3, with D perhaps matching TRBD2 (5 bases). CDR1 and CDR2 from the germline V gene are SGHRS and YFSETQ. This CDR3 has 13 residues. Trimming shortened V by 6 bases and J by 5 bases, and 13 bases separated the two germline ends. Variable domain in full (rest from reference TRBV5-1 and TRBJ2-3): KAGVTQTPRYLIKTRGQQVTLSCSPISGHRSVSWYQQTPGQGLQFLFEYFSETQRNKGNFPGRFSGRQFSNSRSEMNVSTLELGDSALYLCASTTQRLDTQYFGPGTRLTVL.

The chain uses TRBV6-5 and TRBJ1-2; D gene unclear. Trimming left V 2 bases short and J 4 bases short, with 14 bases between. The CDR3 is 15 residues long. Germline loops: CDR1 MNHEY, CDR2 SVGAGI. For the CDR3, the DNA is TGTGCCAGCAGTTACCGTACAAGCGAGTTCTATGGCTACACCTTC. This translates into CASSYRTSEFYGYTF.

The J gene is TRBJ2-3, the V gene TRBV12-5; 8 bases are a match to TRBD2. Unmatched junction bases numbered 9, after V lost 5 bases and J lost 2 bases. In germline, CDR1 is LGHNT, CDR2 FRNRAP. This CDR3 region has 16 residues. The CDR3 DNA sequence: TGTGCTAGTGGTGAAGGGCCGGGGGGGAACACAGATACGCAGTATTTT. It codes for CASGEGPGGNTDTQYF.

V and J are TRBV2 and TRBJ2-1, with 8 bases aligning to TRBD2. The V gene end was trimmed by 7 bases and the J gene end by 6 bases; junction bases not matched to a gene: 8. The CDR3 runs to 14 residues. Germline CDR1 SNHLY, CDR2 FYNNEI. The CDR3 DNA reads as TGTGCCAGCATTGCAGGACTAGCCCCCAATGAGCAGTTCTTC. It is translated as CASIAGLAPNEQFF.

This sequence joins TRBV27 and TRBJ2-5; D not certain. The CDR3 totals 12 residues. Germline V gene data show CDR1 as MNHEY and CDR2 as SMNVEV (reference sequence). V was pared by 9 bases and J by 2 bases, with 10 bases between. Here the CDR3 DNA reads TGTGCCAGTTACACGTTTCAAGAGACCCAGTACTTC. The encoded protein is CASYTFQETQYF.

V usage is TRBV4-3 and J usage is TRBJ1-6, with a possible D match to TRBD1 (6 bases). V lost 0 bases, J lost 5 bases, and 20 bases lay in between. Per germline, CDR1 LGHNA and CDR2 YSLEER. The CDR3 is 19 residues long. CDR3 amino acids: CASSQEIVGRGRHNSPLHF. DNA for the CDR3: TGCGCCAGCAGCCAAGAAATCGTGGGCAGGGGTCGACATAATTCACCCCTCCACTTT.

This chain joins TRBV7-9 and TRBJ1-2; perhaps TRBD1 as D (6 bases). With 2 bases removed from V and 4 bases from J, the gap between germline ends came to 17 bases. The CDR3 covers 16 residues. From germline, CDR1 is SEHNR and CDR2 FQNEAQ (reference sequence). CDR3 DNA: TGTGCCAGCAGCTTAACAACAGGGTCCTTTTTCTATGGCTACACCTTC. Amino acid sequence: CASSLTTGSFFYGYTF.

The gene calls are TRBV5-4 and TRBJ2-1, with TRBD1 matching over 7 bases. The junction had 6 bases not matched to a gene; V was cut back by 3 bases and J by 0 bases. Per the germline V gene, CDR1 is SGHNT and CDR2 is YYREEE (reference sequence). The CDR3 consists of 16 residues. This CDR3 reads CASSSPGQLSYNEQFF. The DNA for the CDR3 is TGTGCCAGCAGCTCCCCGGGACAGCTCTCCTACAATGAGCAGTTCTTC.